What follows is one T cell receptor beta chain and its context. What it binds is unknown. The sample is drawn from a study of post-analysis software for immune sequencing data. V shed 4 bases, J shed 11 bases, and the junction held 6 bases outside the gene matches. The length of the CDR3 is 13 residues. Germline CDR1 is SGHRS and CDR2 is YFSETQ. General study findings and limits: Multiple sclerosis patients showed significantly lower normalized Chao1 diversity than controls did. Five TRBV segments occurring more often in patients than controls included TRBV5-6, TRBV5-1 and TRBV20-1.

Unique-molecular-identifier-tagged TCR beta cDNA libraries were used. The T cell input of roughly 0.9 to 11 million gave hundreds of thousands of cDNA molecules. TCRdb itself ran the PCR reads through MiXCR, one entry per CDR3 protein. The sample has under 650,000 distinct CDR3 sequences; roughly 40% are singletons. The receptor was derived from a girl aged 5-17 years with multiple sclerosis. Sequencing input: blood. The rearrangement joins TRBV5-1 to TRBJ2-5; 12 nucleotides line up with TRBD1. In DNA form, the CDR3 reads TGCGCCAGCAGCACTGGGACAGGGGGCGTGCAGTACTTC. Protein: CASSTGTGGVQYF.